Below, 19 T cell receptor beta chains from the same sample are listed, as sequenced in a study of cytomegalovirus exposure and HLA in healthy donors. PCR primers comprised 60 Vbeta and 13 Jbeta primers. Only in-frame clones appear in the TCRdb table, and some are missing; sequencing was by immunoSEQ multiplex PCR. The repertoire includes hundreds of thousands of clones, 82% of them detected once, and about 6.4% sits in the top ten. The sequenced material came from PBMCs. The receptors were sampled from a man between 40 and 49 years old in good health and CMV-seropositive.

The rearrangement joins TRBV30 to TRBJ2-3; D gene uncertain. V was cut by 3 bases and J by 6 bases, with 10 bases left in between. This CDR3 is 12 amino acids long. Per germline, CDR1 GTSNPN and CDR2 SVGIG (reference sequence). The CDR3 sequence is CAWSRSGDTQYF. The CDR3 bases are TGTGCCTGGAGCCGATCCGGGGATACGCAGTATTTT.

The chain is built from TRBV6-1 and TRBJ2-1, with a weak D call TRBD2 (5 bases). Germline CDR1 and CDR2: MNHNS and SASEGT. The CDR3 runs to 13 residues. The ends were cut back, 2 bases at V and 8 bases at J, with 10 bases in the middle. CDR3 nucleotides: TGTGCCAGCAGTGAAATGGCTAGCCATGAGCAGTTCTTC. Translation: CASSEMASHEQFF.

The chain carries TRBV5-4 and TRBJ2-7; D possibly corresponds to TRBD2 (6 bases). Germline-derived CDR1 and CDR2 are SGHNT and YYREEE (reference sequence). This CDR3 spans 15 amino acids. V shed 0 bases and J shed 7 bases, with 17 bases lying between them. The CDR3 loop is CASSLERGGAEEQYF. The CDR3 DNA follows: TGTGCCAGCAGCTTGGAACGGGGCGGGGCTGAAGAGCAGTACTTC.

The rearrangement joins TRBV18 to TRBJ2-5, with TRBD1 as a possible D gene (5 bases). Germline CDR1 is KGHSH and CDR2 is LQKENI. CDR3 length: 13 amino acids. The V gene lost 5 bases and the J gene lost 4 bases, with 11 bases spanning the gap. The CDR3 nucleotides are TGTGCCAGCTCATTGACAGTAACAGAGACCCAGTACTTC. The encoded protein is CASSLTVTETQYF.

The chain links TRBV5-6 to TRBJ2-6, with D perhaps TRBD1 (5 bases). This CDR3 spans 17 amino acids. Trimming removed 1 base from V and 0 bases from J, with 11 bases in between. Germline CDR1 is SGHDT and CDR2 is YYEEEE. CDR3: CASSLRYRSSGANVLTF. The CDR3 region has the DNA TGTGCCAGCAGCTTGAGGTACAGGAGCTCTGGGGCCAACGTCCTGACTTTC.

J is TRBJ2-2 and V is TRBV5-6; 7 bases fit TRBD2. This CDR3 has 16 amino acids. The ends lost 2 bases at V and 2 bases at J; junction bases unmatched: 6. Looked up from germline, CDR1 is SGHDT and CDR2 is YYEEEE. This CDR3 is CASSFWLAANTGELFF. For the CDR3, the DNA is TGTGCCAGCAGCTTTTGGCTAGCGGCCAACACCGGGGAGCTGTTTTTT.

The chain has TRBV5-4 and TRBJ1-5; no firm D call. V lost 0 bases and J 0 bases, leaving 7 bases between the germline ends. CDR1 SGHNT and CDR2 YYREEE come from the germline V gene (reference sequence). This CDR3 has 15 amino acids. The chain's CDR3 is CASSLGGYSNQPQHF. The CDR3 DNA reads as TGTGCCAGCAGCTTGGGAGGGTATAGCAATCAGCCCCAGCATTTT.

J is TRBJ2-5 and V is TRBV5-4, with D possibly matching TRBD2 (6 bases). CDR1 is SGHNT and CDR2 is YYREEE in the germline V gene (reference sequence). V lost 3 bases and J lost 0, with 18 bases in between. The CDR3 runs to 17 residues. For the CDR3, the DNA is TGTGCCAGCAGCTCCCCCACCGCTACTAGCCACCAAGAGACCCAGTACTTC. This codes for CASSSPTATSHQETQYF.

The V gene is TRBV6-1, the J gene TRBJ2-1; 10 nucleotides align to TRBD2. With 9 bases clipped from V and 4 bases from J, the junction kept 9 bases outside the gene matches. CDR1 and CDR2 from the germline V gene are MNHNS and SASEGT. The CDR3 extends over 15 amino acids. As DNA, the CDR3 is TGTGCCAGTACCAGCGGGAGGGCTTCGTACAATGAGCAGTTCTTC. Its translation: CASTSGRASYNEQFF.

The chain carries TRBV7-2 and TRBJ2-3, with D unresolved. Germline CDR1 reads SGHTA; CDR2 reads FQGNSA. CDR3 length: 15 amino acids. V dropped 3 bases and J dropped 5 bases, with 15 bases sitting between them. The CDR3 region has the DNA TGTGCCAGCAGCTTTACTCGCGATTTTAGAGATACGCAGTATTTT. Its protein product is CASSFTRDFRDTQYF.

This chain uses TRBV2 with TRBJ2-4; 8 nucleotides align to TRBD1. This CDR3 comprises 16 residues. J was trimmed by 0 bases and V by 1 base; bases with no gene match: 2. Germline CDR1 reads SNHLY; CDR2 reads FYNNEI. In DNA, the CDR3 is TGTGCCAGCAGTGAAGACAGGGGGGTAGCCAAAAACATTCAGTACTTC. Translated, it gives CASSEDRGVAKNIQYF.

The chain uses TRBV29-1 and TRBJ1-1; 10 bases are shared with TRBD1. The length of the CDR3 is 12 residues. Germline lookup yields CDR1 SQVTM and CDR2 ANQGSEA. The V gene end was trimmed by 6 bases and the J gene end by 4 bases; junction bases not matched to a gene: 2. This chain's CDR3 is CSVDRGPTEAFF. The CDR3 nucleotides are TGCAGCGTAGACAGGGGGCCCACTGAAGCTTTCTTT. Combining the CDR3 with reference TRBV29-1 and TRBJ1-1 gives the whole variable domain SAVISQKPSRDICQRGTSLTIQCQVDSQVTMMFWYRQQPGQSLTLIATANQGSEATYESGFVIDKFPISRPNLTFSTLTVSNMSPEDSSIYLCSVDRGPTEAFFGQGTRLTVV.

The chain links TRBV2 to TRBJ2-1; a weak D match, TRBD2 (6 bases). Trimming left V 5 bases short and J 9 bases short, with 17 bases between. The CDR3 extends over 14 amino acids. Germline lookup yields CDR1 SNHLY and CDR2 FYNNEI. CDR3 coding DNA: TGTGCCAGCAGTCGGGACTCCCCGGACCCTGAGCAGTTCTTC. Amino acid sequence: CASSRDSPDPEQFF.

This rearrangement joins TRBV27 to TRBJ1-1; D remains ambiguous. The CDR3 is 14 residues long. V was pared by 8 bases and J by 6 bases, with 19 bases between. Germline lookup yields CDR1 MNHEY and CDR2 SMNVEV (reference sequence). The CDR3: CASLLRGSSAEAFF. CDR3 in DNA: TGTGCCAGCTTACTACGAGGATCGTCGGCTGAAGCTTTCTTT.

The rearrangement uses TRBV6-5 and TRBJ2-1, with D maybe TRBD2 (6 bases). Looked up from germline, CDR1 is MNHEY and CDR2 is SVGAGI. Between the trimmed V and J ends, which lost 2 bases and 0 bases, there was a span of 11 bases. The CDR3 loop spans 16 amino acids. The CDR3 is CASSYGGLSSYNEQFF. The CDR3 DNA follows: TGTGCCAGCAGTTACGGGGGGTTAAGCTCCTACAATGAGCAGTTCTTC.

The chain couples TRBV11-3 to TRBJ2-3; TRBD2 matches 13 bases. V gave up 6 bases and J gave up 3 bases; unmatched junction bases: 9. The CDR3 has 17 amino acids. Germline V gives CDR1 SGHNT, CDR2 YENEEA. The chain's CDR3 is CASRTRTSGSLTDTQYF. The CDR3 DNA follows: TGTGCCAGCAGAACTAGGACTAGCGGGAGTTTAACAGATACGCAGTATTTT. The entire variable domain, with the rest obtained from reference TRBV11-3 and TRBJ2-3, is as follows: EAGVVQSPRYKIIEKKQPVAFWCNPISGHNTLYWYLQNLGQGPELLIRYENEEAVDDSQLPKDRFSAERLKGVDSTLKIQPAELGDSAVYLCASRTRTSGSLTDTQYFGPGTRLTVL.

The CDR3 coding sequence is TGTGCCAGCAGGGGACAGGCTAATCAGCCCCAGCATTTT. Its translation is CASRGQANQPQHF. The chain uses TRBV6-6 and TRBJ1-5; 8 nucleotides align to TRBD1. Per the germline V gene, CDR1 is MNHNY and CDR2 is SVGAGI (reference sequence). V was clipped by 6 bases and J by 4 bases; unmatched bases: 2. The CDR3 spans 13 residues.

The V call is TRBV19, the J call TRBJ2-1, with 10 bases fitting TRBD2. Germline-derived CDR1 and CDR2 are LNHDA and SQIVND (reference sequence). After removal of 4 bases from V and 9 bases from J, the junction contained 9 bases not matched to a gene. The CDR3 extends over 15 amino acids. The CDR3 DNA sequence: TGTGCCAGTAGTAGGGGTGGGGTAGCGGGAGGTGAGCAGTTCTTC. Translation: CASSRGGVAGGEQFF.

V is TRBV6-5 and J is TRBJ1-1, with 10 bases that match TRBD1. Germline V CDR1 and CDR2: MNHEY, SVGAGI. CDR3 size: 15 residues. Trimming took 5 bases from V and 1 from J; bases not matched to a gene: 4. The CDR3: CASSHGQGGNTEAFF. The CDR3 DNA reads TGTGCCAGCAGTCATGGACAGGGGGGGAACACTGAAGCTTTCTTT.